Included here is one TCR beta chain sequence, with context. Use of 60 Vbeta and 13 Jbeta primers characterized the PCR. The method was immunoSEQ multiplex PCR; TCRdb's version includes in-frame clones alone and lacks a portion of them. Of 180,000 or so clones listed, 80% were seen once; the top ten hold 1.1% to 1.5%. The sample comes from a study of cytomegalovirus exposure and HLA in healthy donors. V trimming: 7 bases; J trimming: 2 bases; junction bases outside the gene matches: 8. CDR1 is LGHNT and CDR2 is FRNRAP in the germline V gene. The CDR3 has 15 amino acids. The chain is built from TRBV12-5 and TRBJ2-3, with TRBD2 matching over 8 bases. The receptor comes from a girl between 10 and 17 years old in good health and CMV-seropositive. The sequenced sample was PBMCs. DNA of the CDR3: TGTGCTAGTGTTCGGACTAGCATTTACACAGATACGCAGTATTTT. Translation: CASVRTSIYTDTQYF.